This entry lists 30 T cell receptor beta chains sequenced from one sample in a study of blood T cells in healthy people across ages. Next came a second PCR, run for about 7 to 12 cycles, which used a sample-barcoded 5' primer along with a J-beta primer mix. MiXCR, run by TCRdb on the 5' RACE reads, gives a single entry per CDR3 protein. This table holds about 680,000 distinct CDR3 sequences, more than 40% found once. The specimen sequenced was blood. The source is an older woman in good health.

This clonotype has just a few counts. The V gene is TRBV4-2, the J gene TRBJ2-5, with 12 bases that match TRBD2. The junction had 4 bases not matched to a gene; V was cut back by 3 bases and J by 2 bases. Germline V gene lookup returns CDR1 LGHNA and CDR2 YNFKEQ. The CDR3 is made up of 16 amino acids. The CDR3: CASSHEGLAGQETQYF. CDR3 sequence (DNA): TGTGCCAGCAGCCACGAAGGACTAGCGGGGCAAGAGACCCAGTACTTC.

In its sample, this clonotype was seen a few times. The chain recombines TRBV20-1 with TRBJ2-1, with 11 bases matching TRBD2. CDR1 is DFQATT, CDR2 SNEGSKA, per germline (reference sequence). V was pared by 6 bases and J by 10 bases, with 8 bases of the junction left unmatched. This CDR3 contains 13 residues. The CDR3 region is CSARTSGSLEQFF. The CDR3 coding sequence is TGCAGTGCCAGAACTAGCGGGAGCTTAGAGCAGTTCTTC.

This clonotype has only a few counts. The genes are TRBV20-1 and TRBJ2-7; a possible D gene is TRBD2 (6 bases). The V and J ends lost 6 bases and 0 bases respectively, with 15 bases between them. CDR3 size: 14 residues. Germline V gives CDR1 DFQATT, CDR2 SNEGSKA (reference sequence). The CDR3 DNA reads as TGCAGTGCGCTTGGGGGGAGGAACTCCTACGAGCAGTACTTC. Residues: CSALGGRNSYEQYF.

The chain joins TRBV6-1 to TRBJ2-7, with D possibly being TRBD2 (5 bases). Trimming cost V 6 bases and J 2 bases, with 14 bases left between them. Per germline, CDR1 MNHNS and CDR2 SASEGT. The length of the CDR3 is 14 residues. CDR3 region: CASSPQGRTYEQYF. Written as DNA, the CDR3 is TGTGCCAGCAGCCCTCAAGGGAGAACCTACGAGCAGTACTTC.

The chain combines TRBV2 with TRBJ1-2; 7 bases align to TRBD1. Germline assignment: CDR1 SNHLY and CDR2 FYNNEI. With V trimmed by 6 bases and J by 4 bases, 2 bases remained unmatched. CDR3 length: 12 amino acids. Here the CDR3 reads CASRGTAYGYTF. For the CDR3, the DNA is TGTGCCAGCAGAGGGACAGCCTATGGCTACACCTTC.

This chain joins TRBV7-9 and TRBJ2-1; unclear D gene. Per germline, CDR1 SEHNR and CDR2 FQNEAQ (reference sequence). This CDR3 has 13 amino acids. Trimming cost V 5 bases and J 1 base, with 6 bases left between them. Here the CDR3 DNA reads TGTGCCAGCAGCCGACTGTCCTACAATGAGCAGTTCTTC. Translated, it gives CASSRLSYNEQFF.

The chain employs TRBV20-1 and TRBJ1-1; D not resolved. V lost 6 bases and J 1 base, leaving 9 bases between the germline ends. The germline V gene has CDR1 DFQATT and CDR2 SNEGSKA (reference sequence). The CDR3 spans 12 residues. The CDR3 coding sequence is TGCAGTGCCGACCCACCGAACACTGAAGCTTTCTTT. This gives the protein CSADPPNTEAFF.

The CDR3 region is CASSSVAGSSYEQYF. As DNA, the CDR3 is TGTGCCAGCAGTTCCGTCGCGGGTTCCAGTTACGAGCAGTACTTC. The chain carries TRBV27 and TRBJ2-7, with a tentative D call TRBD2 (5 bases). V dropped 4 bases and J dropped 4 bases, with 17 bases sitting between them. Germline loops: CDR1 MNHEY, CDR2 SMNVEV (reference sequence). CDR3 size: 15 residues.

This clonotype was seen more than once but under ten times. This chain connects TRBV7-9 to TRBJ2-5; D not resolved. V gave up 3 bases and J gave up 5 bases, with 13 bases separating them. Germline V lookup: CDR1 SEHNR, CDR2 FQNEAQ (reference sequence). CDR3 length: 14 residues. The CDR3 sequence: CASSFPHGQETQYF. The CDR3 nucleotides are TGTGCCAGCAGCTTCCCGCATGGCCAGGAGACCCAGTACTTC.

This clonotype was detected a few times. The chain recombines TRBV4-2 with TRBJ1-6; D might be TRBD1 (6 bases). The CDR3 has 15 amino acids. V was clipped by 2 bases and J by 5 bases, with 10 bases between them. CDR1 is LGHNA and CDR2 is YNFKEQ in the germline V gene. As DNA, the CDR3 is TGTGCCAGCAGCCAAACTGCAGGGGATAATTCACCCCTCCACTTT. Its translation: CASSQTAGDNSPLHF.

This clonotype showed up just a few times. The chain couples TRBV29-1 to TRBJ1-2; D is undetermined. This CDR3 is built from 14 residues. CDR1 SQVTM and CDR2 ANQGSEA come from the germline V gene. Between the trimmed V and J ends, which lost 4 bases and 5 bases, there was a span of 17 bases. This chain's CDR3 is CSVVVDGANYGYTF. The CDR3 nucleotides read TGCAGCGTTGTAGTTGACGGAGCAAATTATGGCTACACCTTC.

This clonotype came up a few times. The chain employs TRBV7-3 and TRBJ2-4; 12 nucleotides align to TRBD2. This CDR3 spans 17 amino acids. Germline assignment: CDR1 SGHTA and CDR2 FQGTGA. V was pared by 5 bases and J by 8 bases, with 13 bases of the junction left unmatched. CDR3 sequence: CASSRQPDLAGGHIQYF. For the CDR3, the DNA is TGTGCCAGCAGCCGACAACCAGATCTAGCGGGAGGGCACATTCAGTACTTC.

CDR3 protein: CSALGATSSYEQYF. In nucleotides, the CDR3 is TGCAGTGCCCTCGGGGCCACCAGCTCCTACGAGCAGTACTTC. The chain is built from TRBV20-1 and TRBJ2-7, with D perhaps assigned TRBD1 or TRBD2 (5 bases each). Germline assignment: CDR1 DFQATT and CDR2 SNEGSKA (reference sequence). Trimming removed 6 bases at V and 0 bases at J, with 15 bases between. This CDR3 region has 14 residues.

This chain uses TRBV10-3 with TRBJ2-3, with D hard to call. V lost 2 bases and J lost 6, with 6 bases in between. Looked up from germline, CDR1 is ENHRY and CDR2 is SYGVKD. This CDR3 spans 12 amino acids. DNA for the CDR3: TGTGCCATCAGTGAGGGATTGGATACGCAGTATTTT. This codes for CAISEGLDTQYF.

The gene calls are TRBV6-5 and TRBJ2-3; D gene ambiguous. V was cut by 1 base and J by 6 bases, with 8 bases left in between. Germline V gives CDR1 MNHEY, CDR2 SVGAGI. The CDR3 covers 13 residues. CDR3 nucleotide sequence: TGTGCCAGCAGTTACTATAGGGCGGATACGCAGTATTTT. This codes for CASSYYRADTQYF.

The gene calls are TRBV27 and TRBJ2-7; D might be TRBD1 or TRBD2, each matching 6 bases. Germline V gene data show CDR1 as MNHEY and CDR2 as SMNVEV (reference sequence). CDR3 length: 17 amino acids. V was trimmed by 4 bases and J by 3 bases, leaving 22 bases between them. The CDR3 here is CASSSPPSGARGYEQYF. The DNA of the CDR3 is TGTGCCAGCAGTTCACCTCCCTCGGGGGCGAGAGGCTACGAGCAGTACTTC.

This clonotype was detected only a few times. The chain is built from TRBV4-1 and TRBJ1-6, with D possibly TRBD1 on 5 matching bases. The germline CDR1 and CDR2 sequences are MGHRA and YSYEKL. The length of the CDR3 is 15 residues. V was shortened by 4 bases and J by 4 bases, with 11 bases between the two germline ends. The CDR3 DNA reads as TGCGCCAGCAGCCCGCTACAGGCTTATAATTCACCCCTCCACTTT. It yields the protein CASSPLQAYNSPLHF.

This clonotype was counted a few times. The DNA of the CDR3 is TGCAGTGCTAGAGATAGACAAGTAGATACGCAGTATTTT. Amino acid sequence: CSARDRQVDTQYF. This chain links TRBV20-1 with TRBJ2-3; D ambiguous. This CDR3 comprises 13 residues. The germline V and J ends were trimmed by 0 bases and 5 bases, with 9 bases remaining between them. Looked up from germline, CDR1 is DFQATT and CDR2 is SNEGSKA (reference sequence).

The chain has TRBV5-1 and TRBJ2-5, with 7 bases matching TRBD2. Germline CDR1 SGHRS, CDR2 YFSETQ. This CDR3 has 15 residues. The ends lost 4 bases at V and 0 bases at J; junction bases unmatched: 6. The CDR3 spells CASSHRGVNQETQYF. The CDR3 DNA is TGCGCCAGCAGCCACCGGGGGGTTAACCAAGAGACCCAGTACTTC. Full variable domain (missing parts from reference TRBV5-1 and TRBJ2-5): KAGVTQTPRYLIKTRGQQVTLSCSPISGHRSVSWYQQTPGQGLQFLFEYFSETQRNKGNFPGRFSGRQFSNSRSEMNVSTLELGDSALYLCASSHRGVNQETQYFGPGTRLLVL.

This clonotype was observed a few times. This chain links TRBV3-1 with TRBJ2-7; D perhaps matches TRBD2 (6 bases). CDR3 length equals 15 residues. The V end was cut by 1 base, the J end by 5 bases, with 15 bases between. CDR1 and CDR2 from the germline V gene are LGHDT and YNNKEL (reference sequence). The CDR3 nucleotides are TGTGCCAGCAGCCAAGCGTGGGGCGGGAAGCACGAGCAGTACTTC. It yields the protein CASSQAWGGKHEQYF.

This clonotype was seen a handful of times. The V and J genes are TRBV5-1 and TRBJ2-5; 8 nucleotides line up with TRBD2. This CDR3 region has 15 residues. J was trimmed by 11 bases and V by 0 bases; bases with no gene match: 12. Germline values: CDR1 SGHRS, CDR2 YFSETQ. This chain's CDR3 is CASSLAGGTGNEQYF. CDR3 DNA: TGCGCCAGCAGCTTGGCGGGAGGGACCGGCAATGAGCAGTACTTC. The full variable domain, completed using reference TRBV5-1 and TRBJ2-5, is KAGVTQTPRYLIKTRGQQVTLSCSPISGHRSVSWYQQTPGQGLQFLFEYFSETQRNKGNFPGRFSGRQFSNSRSEMNVSTLELGDSALYLCASSLAGGTGNEQYFGPGTRLLVL.

This clonotype came up a few times. The V and J genes are TRBV12-3 or TRBV12-4 and TRBJ2-1; 13 bases line up with TRBD2. V lost 6 bases, J lost 8 bases, and 13 bases stayed unmatched. The CDR3 covers 17 residues. For the CDR3, the DNA is TGTGCCAGCAGACCGAGCGGGACTAGCGGGAATTGGCATGAGCAGTTCTTC. Residues: CASRPSGTSGNWHEQFF.

This chain joins TRBV5-1 and TRBJ2-1, with 12 bases that match TRBD2. J was trimmed by 10 bases and V by 4 bases; bases with no gene match: 9. Germline lookup yields CDR1 SGHRS and CDR2 YFSETQ. The CDR3 totals 15 residues. Here the CDR3 DNA reads TGCGCCAGCAGCGACCCTAGCGGGAGGGCCGGGGAGCAGTTCTTC. It codes for CASSDPSGRAGEQFF.

The rearrangement joins TRBV5-1 to TRBJ2-3; D is possibly TRBD2 (6 bases). V was shortened by 3 bases and J by 6 bases, with 11 bases between the two germline ends. The V gene's germline CDR1 is SGHRS and CDR2 YFSETQ. The CDR3 consists of 13 residues. The CDR3 is CASSSQRGDTQYF. CDR3 nucleotide sequence: TGCGCCAGCAGCTCGCAACGGGGGGATACGCAGTATTTT.

A few counts support this clonotype. V is TRBV11-2 and J is TRBJ2-4; 7 nucleotides agree with TRBD1. Germline V lookup: CDR1 SGHAT, CDR2 FQNNGV. CDR3 length: 13 amino acids. V shed 5 bases and J 13 bases; nucleotides not matched to a gene: 11. CDR3 sequence reads: CASSRDSYREQYF. The CDR3 nucleotides read TGTGCCAGCAGCAGGGACAGCTATAGGGAGCAGTACTTC.

The chain couples TRBV7-2 to TRBJ1-6, with TRBD1 matching 7 bases. The CDR3 totals 18 residues. Germline V CDR1 and CDR2: SGHTA, FQGNSA. The trim removed 3 bases at V and 0 bases at J, leaving 8 bases unmatched. Here the CDR3 DNA reads TGTGCCAGCAGCTTTCCCCTACAGGGGAGCTCCTATAATTCACCCCTCCACTTT. It is translated as CASSFPLQGSSYNSPLHF.

In this sample, this clonotype turned up once. The V and J genes are TRBV20-1 and TRBJ2-3; maybe TRBD2 (6 bases). Germline V gene data show CDR1 as DFQATT and CDR2 as SNEGSKA (reference sequence). This CDR3 is 12 amino acids long. Trimming pared 6 bases from V and 2 bases from J, leaving 9 bases between. CDR3 in DNA: TGCAGTGCGATGGGACTCACAGATACGCAGTATTTT. Protein sequence: CSAMGLTDTQYF.

In DNA, the CDR3 is TGTGCCAGCAGCTTCGGCGGATTTAATGAAAAACTGTTTTTT. Protein: CASSFGGFNEKLFF. The chain joins TRBV11-2 to TRBJ1-4; D unclear. The CDR3 extends over 14 amino acids. Germline V gene data show CDR1 as SGHAT and CDR2 as FQNNGV. V was pared by 3 bases and J by 4 bases, with 9 bases between.

The chain links TRBV6-6 to TRBJ1-5; weak D call: TRBD1 (5 bases). From germline, CDR1 is MNHNY and CDR2 SVGAGI (reference sequence). Trimming took 6 bases from V and 7 from J, leaving 13 bases between them. The CDR3 totals 13 residues. CDR3 nucleotide sequence: TGTGCCAGCAGGGGGGATACTGGCCAGCCCCAGCATTTT. It is translated as CASRGDTGQPQHF.

The V and J genes are TRBV12-3 or TRBV12-4 and TRBJ1-4; the D is unclear. V was shortened by 5 bases and J by 0 bases, with 19 bases between the two germline ends. This CDR3 has 18 amino acids. CDR3: CASSPRTPNSATNEKLFF. The DNA for the CDR3 is TGTGCCAGCAGTCCCAGGACTCCGAATTCGGCAACTAATGAAAAACTGTTTTTT.